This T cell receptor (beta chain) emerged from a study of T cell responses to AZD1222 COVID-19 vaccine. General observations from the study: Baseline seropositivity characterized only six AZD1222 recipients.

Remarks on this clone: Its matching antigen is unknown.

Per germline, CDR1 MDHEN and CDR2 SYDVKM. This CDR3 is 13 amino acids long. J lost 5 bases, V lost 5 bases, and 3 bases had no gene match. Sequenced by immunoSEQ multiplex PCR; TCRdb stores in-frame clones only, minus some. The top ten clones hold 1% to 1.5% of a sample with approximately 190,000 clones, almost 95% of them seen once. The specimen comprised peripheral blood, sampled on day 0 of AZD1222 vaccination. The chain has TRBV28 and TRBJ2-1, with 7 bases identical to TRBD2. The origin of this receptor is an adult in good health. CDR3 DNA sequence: TGTGCCAGCAGTCGGGGGGATCACAATGAGCAGTTCTTC. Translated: CASSRGDHNEQFF.